A selection of T cell receptor beta chains follows, all from one sample in a study of blood T cell repertoires in COVID-19. Profiled with immunoSEQ multiplex PCR; TCRdb holds only in-frame clones, not every one. This repertoire shows fewer than 350,000 clones, around nine tenths found once; its top ten account for about 5.5%. Sequenced material: PBMCs or T cells enriched from blood (not recorded which). The receptors originated from a woman aged 40 to 50 who had recovered from COVID-19. Each CDR3 is given with its conserved first and last residue. D genes are given only for firm matches. The size of a clone is reported for some rows only, either as once, few or many, or as a class for expanded clones.

TRBV7-3,TRBJ2-1,once,TRBD1,CASSSDRDEQFF,TGTGCCAGCAGCTCGGACAGGGATGAGCAGTTCTTC
TRBV20-1,TRBJ1-2,-,-,CSAGEESGYTF,TGCAGTGCAGGGGAAGAATCTGGCTACACCTTC
TRBV6-5,TRBJ2-2,-,TRBD2,CASTTSLAGELFF,TGTGCCAGCACGACTAGCTTGGCCGGGGAGCTGTTTTTT
TRBV5-1,TRBJ2-1,-,TRBD2,CASSLLAGPSYNEQFF,TGCGCCAGCAGCTTGCTAGCGGGGCCCTCCTACAATGAGCAGTTCTTC
TRBV7-3,TRBJ2-7,-,-,CASSPGGGGGYEQYF,TGTGCCAGCAGCCCGGGGGGCGGTGGAGGGTACGAGCAGTACTTC
TRBV7-9,TRBJ2-7,few,TRBD1,CASSQMGQLYEQYF,TGTGCCAGCAGCCAAATGGGACAGCTCTACGAGCAGTACTTC
TRBV7-3,TRBJ1-4,-,-,CASSLTGLDEKLFF,TGTGCCAGCAGCTTAACCGGGTTGGATGAAAAACTGTTTTTT
TRBV12-5,TRBJ1-2,-,-,CASGLVQPPRQPF,TGTGCTAGTGGTTTGGTACAACCCCCTAGGCAGCCCTTC
TRBV5-6,TRBJ2-5,few,-,CASSYQGGRETQYF,TGTGCCAGCAGCTACCAGGGGGGTCGGGAGACCCAGTACTTC
TRBV11-2,TRBJ1-2,once,-,CASSSQGKWSYTF,TGTGCCAGCAGCTCGCAGGGGAAATGGAGCTACACCTTC
TRBV28,TRBJ2-3,-,-,CASSSGQRRDTQYF,TGTGCCAGCAGCTCCGGACAGCGAAGAGATACGCAGTATTTT
TRBV19,TRBJ2-1,-,-,CASRPLGGGKQFF,TGTGCCAGTAGACCCCTGGGTGGGGGGAAGCAGTTCTTC
TRBV7-2,TRBJ2-5,-,TRBD1,CASSRDRGWGTQYF,TGTGCCAGCAGTCGCGACAGGGGATGGGGGACCCAGTACTTC
TRBV3-1/TRBV3-2,TRBJ2-7,few,-,CASSQLTTGGDEQYF,TGTGCCAGCAGTCAGCTTACGACTGGAGGCGACGAGCAGTACTTC
TRBV7-9,TRBJ2-1,many,TRBD1,CASRGTGGMNEQFF,TGTGCCAGCAGGGGGACAGGGGGGATGAATGAGCAGTTCTTC
TRBV5-6,TRBJ2-7,-,-,CASSLVFGGLYF,TGTGCCAGCAGCTTGGTGTTTGGGGGGTTGTACTTC
TRBV9,TRBJ1-2,-,-,CASSPTTETYGYTF,TGTGCCAGCAGCCCCACGACAGAAACCTATGGCTACACCTTC
TRBV7-3,TRBJ1-1,-,-,CASSLSGVAGEAFF,TGTGCCAGCAGCTTATCTGGGGTTGCGGGTGAAGCTTTCTTT
TRBV27,TRBJ2-1,once,-,CASSLREERVANEQFF,TGTGCCAGCAGTTTAAGAGAGGAGAGGGTGGCCAATGAGCAGTTCTTC
TRBV2,TRBJ2-3,-,TRBD2,CASSREGSGDTQYF,TGTGCCAGCAGCCGGGAGGGTTCGGGAGATACGCAGTATTTT
TRBV13,TRBJ2-7,-,-,CASSMGLRRSPLSFTYEQYF,TGTGCCAGCAGCATGGGACTCCGAAGGTCCCCTTTATCGTTTACCTACGAGCAGTACTTC
TRBV5-1,TRBJ2-7,few,-,CASSLISETAYEQYF,TGCGCCAGCAGCTTGATCTCCGAGACAGCCTACGAGCAGTACTTC
TRBV2,TRBJ1-1,-,-,CASSVGVGALGTEAFF,TGTGCCAGCAGTGTTGGTGTGGGGGCCTTGGGCACTGAAGCTTTCTTT
TRBV3-1/TRBV3-2,TRBJ1-2,-,-,CASSPGLRDRSYTF,TGTGCCAGCAGCCCCGGACTGCGCGACAGGAGCTACACCTTC
TRBV7-9,TRBJ1-4,-,TRBD1,CASSLGRYRGREKLFF,TGTGCCAGCAGCTTAGGAAGATACAGGGGACGTGAAAAACTGTTTTTT
TRBV19,TRBJ1-2,-,TRBD1,CASSDPGTGGYAYGYTF,TGTGCCAGTAGTGACCCCGGGACAGGGGGCTACGCCTATGGCTACACCTTC
TRBV2,TRBJ2-7,-,-,CASRWGDFSSYEQYF,TGTGCCAGCAGATGGGGGGACTTTAGCTCCTACGAGCAGTACTTC
TRBV9,TRBJ1-4,-,-,CASSVVSGQNEKLFF,TGTGCCAGCAGCGTAGTCTCTGGACAGAATGAAAAACTGTTTTTT
TRBV18,TRBJ2-7,-,TRBD1,CASSPPGTGPQSYEQYF,TGTGCCAGCTCACCACCGGGGACAGGTCCCCAATCCTACGAGCAGTACTTC
TRBV7-9,TRBJ1-5,-,-,CASSFGSLQPQHF,TGTGCCAGCAGCTTCGGTAGCCTTCAGCCCCAGCATTTT
TRBV5-6,TRBJ1-6,-,-,CASSLYLRDNSPLHF,TGTGCCAGCAGCTTGTACCTACGGGATAATTCACCCCTCCACTTT
TRBV7-9,TRBJ2-7,-,TRBD1,CASSSFTGQGGLYEQYF,TGTGCCAGCAGCTCCTTTACTGGACAGGGCGGATTATACGAGCAGTACTTC
TRBV28,TRBJ1-3,once,TRBD1,CASSGQGVSNSGNTIYF,TGTGCCAGCAGCGGACAGGGGGTTTCGAACTCTGGAAACACCATATATTTT
TRBV18,TRBJ2-1,-,TRBD2,CASSTTSGKGEQFF,TGTGCCAGCTCGACGACTAGCGGGAAGGGTGAGCAGTTCTTC
TRBV7-3,TRBJ1-1,-,-,CASSLTPGGTEAFF,TGTGCCAGCAGCTTAACGCCCGGCGGCACTGAAGCTTTCTTT
TRBV15,TRBJ2-7,-,TRBD2,CATSTRSGSSLDEQYF,TGTGCCACCAGCACGAGGAGCGGGAGCTCTTTGGACGAGCAGTACTTC
TRBV12-3/TRBV12-4,TRBJ1-5,-,-,CASSLSQPQHF,TGTGCCAGCAGTTTGAGTCAGCCCCAGCATTTT
TRBV6-2/TRBV6-3,TRBJ2-7,-,-,CASTPRLRDSGLQPYEQYF,TGTGCCAGCACCCCTAGGTTACGGGATTCGGGACTTCAACCCTACGAGCAGTACTTC
TRBV27,TRBJ1-1,-,-,CASSLGFSTEAFF,TGTGCCAGCAGTTTGGGCTTTAGCACTGAAGCTTTCTTT
TRBV5-1,TRBJ2-2,-,TRBD2,CASSLSRLAGNTGELFF,TGCGCCAGCAGCCTTAGTCGACTAGCGGGAAACACCGGGGAGCTGTTTTTT
TRBV28,TRBJ1-5,-,-,CASRPGGGLQPQHF,TGTGCCAGCAGGCCCGGGGGGGGGCTTCAGCCCCAGCATTTT
TRBV3-1/TRBV3-2,TRBJ2-7,-,TRBD2,CASSRGGAGDSYEQYF,TGTGCCAGCAGCCGGGGTGGAGCGGGGGACTCCTACGAGCAGTACTTC
TRBV5-1,TRBJ2-5,-,-,CASSLAVGMETQYF,TGCGCCAGCAGCTTGGCCGTGGGCATGGAGACCCAGTACTTC
TRBV7-9,TRBJ1-4,-,-,CASSFAKGVNEKLFF,TGTGCCAGCAGCTTCGCAAAGGGGGTTAATGAAAAACTGTTTTTT
TRBV5-6,TRBJ1-4,once,-,CASSLGWPGEEKLFF,TGTGCCAGCAGCTTGGGTTGGCCTGGGGAGGAAAAACTGTTTTTT
TRBV7-9,TRBJ2-1,-,-,CASSQGLGDQYNEQFF,TGTGCCAGCAGCCAAGGGCTAGGGGATCAATACAATGAGCAGTTCTTC